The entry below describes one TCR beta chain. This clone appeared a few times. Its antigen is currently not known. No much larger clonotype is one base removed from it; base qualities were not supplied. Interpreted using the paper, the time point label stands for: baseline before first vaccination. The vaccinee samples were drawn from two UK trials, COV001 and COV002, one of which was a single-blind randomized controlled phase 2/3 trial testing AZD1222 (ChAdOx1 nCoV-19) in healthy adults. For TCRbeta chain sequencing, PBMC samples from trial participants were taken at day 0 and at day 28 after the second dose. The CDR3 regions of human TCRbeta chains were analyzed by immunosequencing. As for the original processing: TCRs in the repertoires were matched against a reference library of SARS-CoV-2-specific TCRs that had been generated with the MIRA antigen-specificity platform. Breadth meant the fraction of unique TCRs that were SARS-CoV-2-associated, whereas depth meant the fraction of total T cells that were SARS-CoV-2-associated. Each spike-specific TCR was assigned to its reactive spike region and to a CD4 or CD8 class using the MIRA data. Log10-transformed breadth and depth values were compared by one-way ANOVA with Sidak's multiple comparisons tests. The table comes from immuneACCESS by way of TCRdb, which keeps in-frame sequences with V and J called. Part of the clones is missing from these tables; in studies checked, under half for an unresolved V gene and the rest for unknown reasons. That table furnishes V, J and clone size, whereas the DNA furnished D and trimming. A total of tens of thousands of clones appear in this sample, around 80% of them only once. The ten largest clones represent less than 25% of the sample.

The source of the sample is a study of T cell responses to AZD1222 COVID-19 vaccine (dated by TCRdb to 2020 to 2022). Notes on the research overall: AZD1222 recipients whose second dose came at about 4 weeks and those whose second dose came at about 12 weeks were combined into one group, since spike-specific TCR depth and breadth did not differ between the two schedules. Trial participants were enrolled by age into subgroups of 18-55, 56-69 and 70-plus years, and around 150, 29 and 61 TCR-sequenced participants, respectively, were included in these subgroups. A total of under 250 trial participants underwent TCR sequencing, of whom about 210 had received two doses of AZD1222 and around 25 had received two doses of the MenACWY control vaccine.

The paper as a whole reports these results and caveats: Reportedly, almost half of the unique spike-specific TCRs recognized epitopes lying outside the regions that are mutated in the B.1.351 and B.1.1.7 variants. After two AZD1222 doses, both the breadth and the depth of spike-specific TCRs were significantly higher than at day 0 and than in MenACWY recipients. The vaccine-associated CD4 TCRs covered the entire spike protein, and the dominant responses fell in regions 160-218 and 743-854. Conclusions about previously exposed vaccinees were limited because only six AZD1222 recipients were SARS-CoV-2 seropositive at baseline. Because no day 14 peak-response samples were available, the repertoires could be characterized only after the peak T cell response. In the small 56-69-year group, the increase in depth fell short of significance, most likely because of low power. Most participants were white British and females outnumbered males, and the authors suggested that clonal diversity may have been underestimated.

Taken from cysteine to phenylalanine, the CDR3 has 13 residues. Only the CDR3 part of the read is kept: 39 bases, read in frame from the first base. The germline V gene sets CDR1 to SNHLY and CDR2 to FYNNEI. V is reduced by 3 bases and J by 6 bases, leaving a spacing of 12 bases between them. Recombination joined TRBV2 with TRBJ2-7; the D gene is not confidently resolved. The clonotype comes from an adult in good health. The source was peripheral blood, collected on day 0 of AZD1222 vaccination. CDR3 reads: CASSDGQSGEQYF. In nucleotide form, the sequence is TGTGCCAGCAGTGACGGCCAGTCCGGCGAGCAGTACTTC. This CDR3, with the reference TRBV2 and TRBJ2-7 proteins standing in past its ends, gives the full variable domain EPEVTQTPSHQVTQMGQEVILRCVPISNHLYFYWYRQILGQKVEFLVSFYNNEISEKSEIFDDQFSVERPDGSNFTLKIRSTKLEDSAMYFCASSDGQSGEQYFGPGTRLTVT.